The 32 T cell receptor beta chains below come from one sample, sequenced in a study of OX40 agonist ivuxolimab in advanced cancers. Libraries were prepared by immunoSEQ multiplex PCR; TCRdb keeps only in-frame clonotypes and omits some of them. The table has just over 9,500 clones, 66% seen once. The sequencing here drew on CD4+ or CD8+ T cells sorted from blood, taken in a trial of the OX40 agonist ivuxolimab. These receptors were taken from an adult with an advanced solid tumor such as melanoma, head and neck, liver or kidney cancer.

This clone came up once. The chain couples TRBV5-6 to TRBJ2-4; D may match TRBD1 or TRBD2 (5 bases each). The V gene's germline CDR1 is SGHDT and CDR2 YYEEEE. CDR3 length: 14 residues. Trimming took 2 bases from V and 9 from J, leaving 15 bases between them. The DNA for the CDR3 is TGTGCCAGCAGCTTCATCCAACGTGGGGGCATTCAGTACTTC. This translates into CASSFIQRGGIQYF. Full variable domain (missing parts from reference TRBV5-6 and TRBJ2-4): DAGVTQSPTHLIKTRGQQVTLRCSPKSGHDTVSWYQQALGQGPQFIFQYYEEEERQRGNFPDRFSGHQFPNYSSELNVNALLLGDSALYLCASSFIQRGGIQYFGAGTRLSVL.

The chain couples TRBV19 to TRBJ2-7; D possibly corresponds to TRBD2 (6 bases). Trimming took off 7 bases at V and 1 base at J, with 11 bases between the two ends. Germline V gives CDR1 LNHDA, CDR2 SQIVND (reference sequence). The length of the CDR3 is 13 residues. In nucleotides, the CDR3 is TGTGCCAGTACGATCCGGGGGTCCTACGAGCAGTACTTC. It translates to CASTIRGSYEQYF.

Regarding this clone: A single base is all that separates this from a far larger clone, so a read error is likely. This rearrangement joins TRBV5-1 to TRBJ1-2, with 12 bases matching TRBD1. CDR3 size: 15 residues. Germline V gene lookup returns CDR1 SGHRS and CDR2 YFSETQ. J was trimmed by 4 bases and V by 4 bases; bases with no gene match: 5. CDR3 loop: CASSGDRGRVYGYTF. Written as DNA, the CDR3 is TGCGCCAGCAGCGGGGACAGGGGGCGCGTCTATGGCTACACCTTC.

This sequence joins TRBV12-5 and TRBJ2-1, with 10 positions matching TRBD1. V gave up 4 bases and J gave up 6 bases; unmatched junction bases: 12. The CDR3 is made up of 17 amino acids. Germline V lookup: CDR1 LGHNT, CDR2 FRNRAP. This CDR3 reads CASGWDPGTGAPNEQFF. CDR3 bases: TGTGCTAGTGGTTGGGATCCCGGGACAGGGGCCCCCAATGAGCAGTTCTTC.

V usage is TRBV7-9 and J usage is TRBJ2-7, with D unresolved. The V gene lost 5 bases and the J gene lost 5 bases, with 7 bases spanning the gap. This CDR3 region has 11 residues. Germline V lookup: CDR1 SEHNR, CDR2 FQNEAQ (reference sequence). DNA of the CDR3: TGTGCCAGCAGCCCCTTGGACGAGCAGTACTTC. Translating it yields CASSPLDEQYF.

CDR3 in amino acids: CASSRDFREKLFF. The CDR3 bases are TGTGCCAGCAGCCGGGATTTTAGGGAAAAACTGTTTTTT. The V call is TRBV27, the J call TRBJ1-4; no clear D gene. The CDR3 totals 13 residues. Trimming shortened V by 6 bases and J by 8 bases, and 13 bases separated the two germline ends. CDR1 MNHEY and CDR2 SMNVEV come from the germline V gene (reference sequence).

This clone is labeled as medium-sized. The CDR3 DNA is TGCAGCTACGAGGGGGACACTAATGAAAAACTGTTTTTT. Translation: CSYEGDTNEKLFF. The gene calls are TRBV29-1 and TRBJ1-4, with a tentative D call TRBD1 (6 bases). Per germline, CDR1 SQVTM and CDR2 ANQGSEA. CDR3 length equals 13 residues. Trimming shortened V by 8 bases and J by 2 bases, and 12 bases separated the two germline ends.

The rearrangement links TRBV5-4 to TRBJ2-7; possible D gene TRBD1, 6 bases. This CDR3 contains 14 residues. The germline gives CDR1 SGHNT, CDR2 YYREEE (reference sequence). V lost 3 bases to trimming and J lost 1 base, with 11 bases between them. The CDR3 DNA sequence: TGTGCCAGCAGCTACTGGACAGCTTCCTACGAGCAGTACTTC. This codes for CASSYWTASYEQYF. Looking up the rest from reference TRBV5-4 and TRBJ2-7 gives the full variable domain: ETGVTQSPTHLIKTRGQQVTLRCSSQSGHNTVSWYQQALGQGPQFIFQYYREEENGRGNFPPRFSGLQFPNYSSELNVNALELDDSALYLCASSYWTASYEQYFGPGTRLTVT.

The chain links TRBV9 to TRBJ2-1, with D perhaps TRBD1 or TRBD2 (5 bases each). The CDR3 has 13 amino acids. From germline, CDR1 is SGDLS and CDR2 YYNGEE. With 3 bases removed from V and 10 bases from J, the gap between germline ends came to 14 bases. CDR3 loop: CASSGVPEGEQFF. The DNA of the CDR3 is TGTGCCAGCAGCGGCGTCCCAGAGGGGGAGCAGTTCTTC.

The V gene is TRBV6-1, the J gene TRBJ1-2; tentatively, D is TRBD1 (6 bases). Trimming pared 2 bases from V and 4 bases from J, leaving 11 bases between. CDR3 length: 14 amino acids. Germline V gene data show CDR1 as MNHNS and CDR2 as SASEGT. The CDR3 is CASSELGGAYGYTF. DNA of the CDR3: TGTGCCAGCAGTGAACTTGGGGGCGCCTATGGCTACACCTTC.

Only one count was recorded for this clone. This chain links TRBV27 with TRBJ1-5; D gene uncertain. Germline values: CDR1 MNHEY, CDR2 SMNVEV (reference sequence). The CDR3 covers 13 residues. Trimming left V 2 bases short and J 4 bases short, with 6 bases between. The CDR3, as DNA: TGTGCCAGCAGTTTAGGGCTAAATCAGCCCCAGCATTTT. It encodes CASSLGLNQPQHF.

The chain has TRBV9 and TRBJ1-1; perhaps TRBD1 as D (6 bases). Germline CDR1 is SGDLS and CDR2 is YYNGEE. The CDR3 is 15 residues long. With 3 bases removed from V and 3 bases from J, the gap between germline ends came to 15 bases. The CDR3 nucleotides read TGTGCCAGCAGCGCCGGAGGGGGGACATACACTGAAGCTTTCTTT. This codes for CASSAGGGTYTEAFF.

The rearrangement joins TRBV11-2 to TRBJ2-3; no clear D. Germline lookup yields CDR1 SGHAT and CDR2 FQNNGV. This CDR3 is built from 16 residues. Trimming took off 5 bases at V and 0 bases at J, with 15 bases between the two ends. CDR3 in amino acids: CASSGPGVGSTDTQYF. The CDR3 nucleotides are TGTGCCAGCAGCGGGCCTGGGGTAGGTAGCACAGATACGCAGTATTTT.

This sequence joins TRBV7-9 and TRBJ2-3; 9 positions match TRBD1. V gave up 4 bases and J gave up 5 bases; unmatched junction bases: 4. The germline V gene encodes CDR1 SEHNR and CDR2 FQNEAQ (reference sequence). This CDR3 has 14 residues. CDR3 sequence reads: CASSSGQGVDTQYF. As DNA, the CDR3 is TGTGCCAGCAGCTCGGGACAGGGAGTAGATACGCAGTATTTT. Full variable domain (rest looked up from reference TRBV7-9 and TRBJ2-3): DTGVSQNPRHKITKRGQNVTFRCDPISEHNRLYWYRQTLGQGPEFLTYFQNEAQLEKSRLLSDRFSAERPKGSFSTLEIQRTEQGDSAMYLCASSSGQGVDTQYFGPGTRLTVL.

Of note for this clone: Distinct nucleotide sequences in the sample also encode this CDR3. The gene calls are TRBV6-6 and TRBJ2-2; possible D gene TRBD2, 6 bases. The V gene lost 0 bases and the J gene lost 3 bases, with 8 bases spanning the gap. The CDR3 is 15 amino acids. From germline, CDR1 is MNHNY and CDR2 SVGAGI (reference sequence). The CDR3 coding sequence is TGTGCCAGCAGTTACTCCGGGGGAGACACCGGGGAGCTGTTTTTT. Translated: CASSYSGGDTGELFF.

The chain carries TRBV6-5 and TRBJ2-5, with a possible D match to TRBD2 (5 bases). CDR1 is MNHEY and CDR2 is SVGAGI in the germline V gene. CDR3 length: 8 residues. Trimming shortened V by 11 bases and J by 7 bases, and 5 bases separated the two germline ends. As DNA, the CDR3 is TGTGCCGCGGGGACCCAGTACTTC. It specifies CAAGTQYF.

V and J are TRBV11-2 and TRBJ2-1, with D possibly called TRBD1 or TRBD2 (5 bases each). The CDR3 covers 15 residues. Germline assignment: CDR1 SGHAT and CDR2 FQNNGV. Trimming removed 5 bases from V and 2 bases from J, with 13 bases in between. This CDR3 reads CASSPRDHAYNEQFF. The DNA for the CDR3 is TGTGCCAGCAGCCCCCGGGACCACGCCTACAATGAGCAGTTCTTC.

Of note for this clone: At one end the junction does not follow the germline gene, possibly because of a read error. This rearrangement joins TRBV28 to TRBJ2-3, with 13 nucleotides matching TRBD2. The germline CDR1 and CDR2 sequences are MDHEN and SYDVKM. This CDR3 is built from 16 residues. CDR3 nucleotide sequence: TGTGCCGGCAGACGTACTAGCGGGGGGGCGGTAGATACGCAGTATTTT. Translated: CAGRRTSGGAVDTQYF.

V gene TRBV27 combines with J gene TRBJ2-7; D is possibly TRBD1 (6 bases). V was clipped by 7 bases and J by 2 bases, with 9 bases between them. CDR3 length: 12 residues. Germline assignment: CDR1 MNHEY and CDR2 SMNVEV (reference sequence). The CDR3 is CASKQGPYEQYF. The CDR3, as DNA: TGTGCCAGCAAACAGGGCCCCTACGAGCAGTACTTC.

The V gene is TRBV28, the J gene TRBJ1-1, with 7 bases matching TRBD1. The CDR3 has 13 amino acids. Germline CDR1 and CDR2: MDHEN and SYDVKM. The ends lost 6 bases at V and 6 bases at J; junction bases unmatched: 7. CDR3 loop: CASRKLTGAEAFF. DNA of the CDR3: TGTGCCAGCAGAAAGCTCACAGGGGCTGAAGCTTTCTTT.

In DNA form, the CDR3 reads TGTGCCAGCAGTAACGGACTAGCGGGATATGAGAACACTGAAGCTTTCTTT. The encoded protein is CASSNGLAGYENTEAFF. The V and J genes are TRBV13 and TRBJ1-1; D call uncertain. Germline CDR1 reads PRHDT; CDR2 reads FYEKMQ (reference sequence). The CDR3 is 17 amino acids. The V gene lost 6 bases and the J gene lost 1 base, with 21 bases spanning the gap.

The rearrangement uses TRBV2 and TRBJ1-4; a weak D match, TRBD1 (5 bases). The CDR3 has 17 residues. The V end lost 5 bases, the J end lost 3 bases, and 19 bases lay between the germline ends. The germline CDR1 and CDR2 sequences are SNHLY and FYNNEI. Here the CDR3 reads CASSRTTTGTSNEKLFF. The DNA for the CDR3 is TGTGCCAGCAGTCGTACCACTACCGGGACCTCTAATGAAAAACTGTTTTTT.

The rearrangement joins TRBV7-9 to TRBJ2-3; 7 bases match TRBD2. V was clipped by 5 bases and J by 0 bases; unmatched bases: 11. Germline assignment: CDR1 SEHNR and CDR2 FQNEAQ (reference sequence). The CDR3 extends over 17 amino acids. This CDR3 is CASSGQGLGASTDTQYF. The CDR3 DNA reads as TGTGCCAGCAGCGGGCAAGGACTAGGAGCGAGCACAGATACGCAGTATTTT. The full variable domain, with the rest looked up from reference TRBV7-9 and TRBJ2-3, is DTGVSQNPRHKITKRGQNVTFRCDPISEHNRLYWYRQTLGQGPEFLTYFQNEAQLEKSRLLSDRFSAERPKGSFSTLEIQRTEQGDSAMYLCASSGQGLGASTDTQYFGPGTRLTVL.

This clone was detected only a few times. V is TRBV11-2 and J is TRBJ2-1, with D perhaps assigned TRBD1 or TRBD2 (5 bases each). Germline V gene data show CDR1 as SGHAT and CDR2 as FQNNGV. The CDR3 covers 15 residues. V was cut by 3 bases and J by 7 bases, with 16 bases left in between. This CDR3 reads CASSLIPGPPNEQFF. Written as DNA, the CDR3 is TGTGCCAGCAGCTTGATCCCGGGACCCCCGAATGAGCAGTTCTTC.

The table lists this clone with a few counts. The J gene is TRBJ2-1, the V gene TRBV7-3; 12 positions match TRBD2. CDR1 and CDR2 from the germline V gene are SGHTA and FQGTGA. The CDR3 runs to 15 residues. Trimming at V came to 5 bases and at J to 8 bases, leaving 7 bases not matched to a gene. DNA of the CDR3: TGTGCCAGCAGCCCCCTAGCGGGAGGGAGGGATGAGCAGTTCTTC. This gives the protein CASSPLAGGRDEQFF.

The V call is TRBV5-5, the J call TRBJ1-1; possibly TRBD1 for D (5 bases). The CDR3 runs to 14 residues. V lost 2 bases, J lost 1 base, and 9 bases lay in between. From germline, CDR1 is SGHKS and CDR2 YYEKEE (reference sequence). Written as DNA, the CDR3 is TGTGCCAGCAGCTTCTCAGGGCGGAACACTGAAGCTTTCTTT. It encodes CASSFSGRNTEAFF.

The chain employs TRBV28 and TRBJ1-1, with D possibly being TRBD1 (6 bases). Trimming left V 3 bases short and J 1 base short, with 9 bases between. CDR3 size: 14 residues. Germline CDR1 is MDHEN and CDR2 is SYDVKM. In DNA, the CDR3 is TGTGCCAGCAGTTTTAGGGGGGGGAACACTGAAGCTTTCTTT. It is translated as CASSFRGGNTEAFF.

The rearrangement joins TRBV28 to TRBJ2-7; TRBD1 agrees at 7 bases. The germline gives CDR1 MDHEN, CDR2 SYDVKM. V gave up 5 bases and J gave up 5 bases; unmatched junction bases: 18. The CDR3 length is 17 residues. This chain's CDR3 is CASSQPFNRQGGNEQYF. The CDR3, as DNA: TGTGCCAGCAGTCAACCCTTTAACCGACAGGGCGGCAACGAGCAGTACTTC.

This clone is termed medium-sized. The CDR3 DNA reads as TGCGCCAGCAGCTACACCAGGGGCGACACTGAAGCTTTCTTT. Translating it yields CASSYTRGDTEAFF. V is TRBV5-1 and J is TRBJ1-1; D possibly corresponds to TRBD1 (6 bases). The CDR3 totals 14 residues. The germline V gene encodes CDR1 SGHRS and CDR2 YFSETQ. Trimming removed 3 bases from V and 3 bases from J, with 12 bases in between.

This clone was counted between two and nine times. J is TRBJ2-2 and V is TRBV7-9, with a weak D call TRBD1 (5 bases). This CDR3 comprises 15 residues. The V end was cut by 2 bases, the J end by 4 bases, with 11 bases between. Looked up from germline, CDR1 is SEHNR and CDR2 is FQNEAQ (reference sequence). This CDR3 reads CASSLPGSGTGELFF. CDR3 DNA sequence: TGTGCCAGCAGCTTACCAGGGTCGGGCACCGGGGAGCTGTTTTTT. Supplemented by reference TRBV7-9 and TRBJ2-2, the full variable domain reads DTGVSQNPRHKITKRGQNVTFRCDPISEHNRLYWYRQTLGQGPEFLTYFQNEAQLEKSRLLSDRFSAERPKGSFSTLEIQRTEQGDSAMYLCASSLPGSGTGELFFGEGSRLTVL.

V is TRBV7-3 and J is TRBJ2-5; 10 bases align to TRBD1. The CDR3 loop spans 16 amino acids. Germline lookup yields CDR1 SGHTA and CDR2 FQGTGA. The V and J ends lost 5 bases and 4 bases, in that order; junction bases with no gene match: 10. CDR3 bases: TGTGCCAGCAGCCCGACCTCCGGGACAGGGGCAGAGACCCAGTACTTC. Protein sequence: CASSPTSGTGAETQYF.

The CDR3 DNA follows: TGTGCCAGCAGCTCAACAGGGTCCGATAGCTCCTACAATGAGCAGTTCTTC. Residues: CASSSTGSDSSYNEQFF. V usage is TRBV7-9 and J usage is TRBJ2-1, with D maybe TRBD1 (6 bases). Trimming removed 4 bases at V and 0 bases at J, with 16 bases between. The CDR3 spans 17 residues. The germline V gene has CDR1 SEHNR and CDR2 FQNEAQ (reference sequence).